The 32 T cell receptor beta chains in this list originate from one sample, sequenced in a study of blood T cells in healthy people across ages. A second PCR of roughly 7 to 11 cycles used a sample-barcoded 5' primer and a J-beta primer mix. TCRdb used MiXCR to reprocess the 5' RACE reads, holding one entry per CDR3 protein. The sample lists around 1.7 million distinct CDR3 sequences; roughly 28% were seen once. Material: blood. All receptors derive from a woman in her thirties in good health.

There are a few counts of this clonotype. The V gene is TRBV28, the J gene TRBJ2-4, with a tentative D call TRBD1 (6 bases). The CDR3 runs to 17 residues. V was trimmed by 10 bases and J by 2 bases, leaving 24 bases between them. Per the germline V gene, CDR1 is MDHEN and CDR2 is SYDVKM. The CDR3 sequence is CAIPNVPGEESKNIQYF. The DNA of the CDR3 is TGTGCCATCCCCAACGTTCCAGGGGAAGAGTCCAAAAACATTCAGTACTTC.

The table lists this clonotype with many counts. The V gene is TRBV7-9, the J gene TRBJ2-6, with TRBD1 identical over 10 bases. Germline loops: CDR1 SEHNR, CDR2 FQNEAQ (reference sequence). This CDR3 comprises 18 residues. The J segment lost 2 bases and the V segment lost 3 bases, leaving 7 bases of the junction unmatched. The CDR3 DNA is TGTGCCAGCAGCTTCCCACCGGGACAGGGGACTGGGGCCAACGTCCTGACTTTC. Translating it yields CASSFPPGQGTGANVLTF.

Many counts were recorded for this clonotype. V usage is TRBV6-6 and J usage is TRBJ1-2; weak D call: TRBD1 (5 bases). This CDR3 spans 12 amino acids. Trimming took off 5 bases at V and 6 bases at J, with 10 bases between the two ends. The V gene's germline CDR1 is MNHNY and CDR2 SVGAGI (reference sequence). Written as DNA, the CDR3 is TGTGCCAGCAGTGCCCAGGGTGATGGCTACACCTTC. This sequence encodes CASSAQGDGYTF.

This clonotype appeared many times. This rearrangement joins TRBV12-3 or TRBV12-4 to TRBJ2-5; D is unclear. The V end lost 5 bases, the J end lost 2 bases, and 15 bases lay between the germline ends. This CDR3 comprises 15 residues. For the CDR3, the DNA is TGTGCCAGCAGTCAGAGGCGGAGTAAACAAGAGACCCAGTACTTC. Amino acid sequence: CASSQRRSKQETQYF.

This clonotype was picked up one time. The chain combines TRBV7-9 with TRBJ1-4, with D perhaps TRBD1 (5 bases). In germline, CDR1 is SEHNR, CDR2 FQNEAQ (reference sequence). The CDR3 runs 15 residues. V was trimmed by 3 bases and J by 8 bases, leaving 16 bases between them. The CDR3 spells CASSFAGASREKLFF. For the CDR3, the DNA is TGTGCCAGCAGCTTTGCTGGGGCGAGTCGGGAAAAACTGTTTTTT.

In its sample, this clonotype was seen a few times. The rearrangement joins TRBV7-9 to TRBJ2-5, with 11 bases identical to TRBD1. The J call may be mistaken, given a closer DNA end match to TRBJ2-7. Per germline, CDR1 SEHNR and CDR2 FQNEAQ (reference sequence). This CDR3 has 16 residues. DNA of the CDR3: TGTGCCAGCAGCCCCCCGCCCGGACAGGGGGCTTACGAGCAGTACTTC. Translated, it gives CASSPPPGQGAYEQYF.

The chain recombines TRBV12-3 or TRBV12-4 with TRBJ1-2, with D unresolved. The CDR3 is 14 amino acids. The V end lost 6 bases, the J end lost 4 bases, and 15 bases lay between the germline ends. This CDR3 reads CASSRTGRTYGYTF. CDR3 nucleotide sequence: TGTGCCAGCAGCCGAACCGGGAGAACCTATGGCTACACCTTC.

The V call is TRBV20-1, the J call TRBJ1-1, with TRBD1 identical over 7 bases. CDR3 length equals 12 residues. The germline V gene has CDR1 DFQATT and CDR2 SNEGSKA (reference sequence). Germline trimming cut 5 bases from V and 12 bases from J; bases unmatched to any gene: 12. The CDR3, as DNA: TGCAGTGCTGCAAAGGGACAGATCCACACTTTCTTT. Protein: CSAAKGQIHTFF.

There are a few counts of this clonotype. The gene calls are TRBV4-1 and TRBJ2-1; 8 positions agree with TRBD2. Germline V lookup: CDR1 MGHRA, CDR2 YSYEKL. This CDR3 contains 21 residues. The J segment lost 10 bases and the V segment lost 0 bases, leaving 26 bases of the junction unmatched. The DNA for the CDR3 is TGCGCCAGCAGCCAAGAAGGTGGGGTGAATGGCCTAGCGGGCCAGAGCTGGGAGCAGTTCTTC. Its protein is CASSQEGGVNGLAGQSWEQFF.

Details on this clonotype: A clone one base away is much larger, so this may be a read error. The chain combines TRBV11-2 with TRBJ2-7; 8 nucleotides match TRBD1. The CDR3 runs to 17 residues. The germline V gene encodes CDR1 SGHAT and CDR2 FQNNGV. CDR3 coding DNA: TGTGCCAACAGCCCATCGGACGGAGGACAGGGAATCTACGAGCAGTACTTC. Translated: CANSPSDGGQGIYEQYF.

The table lists this clonotype with a few counts. The chain has TRBV27 and TRBJ2-3; TRBD2 matches 8 bases. Trimming at V came to 4 bases and at J to 9 bases, leaving 6 bases not matched to a gene. Germline lookup yields CDR1 MNHEY and CDR2 SMNVEV (reference sequence). CDR3 length: 13 amino acids. The CDR3 nucleotides are TGTGCCAGCAGTTCTCTACGCGGGGGGACGCAGTATTTT. This gives the protein CASSSLRGGTQYF.

This clonotype was seen more than once but under ten times. The chain links TRBV6-6 to TRBJ1-4; D ambiguous. Germline CDR1 and CDR2: MNHNY and SVGAGI (reference sequence). The V end lost 5 bases, the J end lost 6 bases, and 19 bases lay between the germline ends. This CDR3 is 16 amino acids long. CDR3 bases: TGTGCCAGCAGTGACCTGCGGAGCGCCCGGGATGAAAAACTGTTTTTT. Encoded protein: CASSDLRSARDEKLFF.

The chain is built from TRBV2 and TRBJ2-7; no clear D. The CDR3 has 15 residues. Between the trimmed V and J ends, which lost 5 bases and 2 bases, there was a span of 16 bases. Germline lookup yields CDR1 SNHLY and CDR2 FYNNEI. Here the CDR3 DNA reads TGTGCCAGCAGTACTTTAGAGGCCCCGCCCTACGAGCAGTACTTC. Translation gives CASSTLEAPPYEQYF. The full variable domain, completed using reference TRBV2 and TRBJ2-7, is EPEVTQTPSHQVTQMGQEVILRCVPISNHLYFYWYRQILGQKVEFLVSFYNNEISEKSEIFDDQFSVERPDGSNFTLKIRSTKLEDSAMYFCASSTLEAPPYEQYFGPGTRLTVT.

As for this clonotype: Just one base apart from a much larger clone, this may be a read error. The J gene is TRBJ1-2, the V gene TRBV12-3 or TRBV12-4, with D tentatively TRBD1 (5 bases). The CDR3 loop spans 15 amino acids. The V end was cut by 8 bases, the J end by 4 bases, with 20 bases between. CDR3 coding DNA: TGTGCCAGCTCCCCCGGGGGAGGAGCCCTCTATGGCTACACCTTC. This gives the protein CASSPGGGALYGYTF.

This clonotype came up a few times. The chain carries TRBV13 and TRBJ2-1; TRBD2 aligns across 12 bases. This CDR3 is 16 amino acids long. Germline CDR1 reads PRHDT; CDR2 reads FYEKMQ (reference sequence). V gave up 4 bases and J gave up 6 bases; unmatched junction bases: 7. The CDR3 sequence is CASSYRLAGGRNEQFF. CDR3 coding DNA: TGTGCCAGCAGCTATAGGCTAGCGGGGGGGCGCAATGAGCAGTTCTTC. The whole variable domain, filled in from reference TRBV13 and TRBJ2-1, reads AAGVIQSPRHLIKEKRETATLKCYPIPRHDTVYWYQQGPGQDPQFLISFYEKMQSDKGSIPDRFSAQQFSDYHSELNMSSLELGDSALYFCASSYRLAGGRNEQFFGPGTRLTVL.

CDR3 sequence (DNA): TGTGCCAGCAGCCAAGGGCTAATAGATGAGCAGTTCTTC. Its protein product is CASSQGLIDEQFF. This chain links TRBV3-1 with TRBJ2-1; D not certain. V gave up 1 base and J gave up 8 bases, with 9 bases separating them. The CDR3 runs to 13 residues. Germline lookup yields CDR1 LGHDT and CDR2 YNNKEL (reference sequence).

In its sample, this clonotype was seen many times. This sequence joins TRBV24-1 and TRBJ2-5; TRBD2 matches at 7 bases. V was clipped by 10 bases and J by 1 base; unmatched bases: 11. The CDR3 covers 15 residues. The germline CDR1 and CDR2 sequences are KGHDR and SFDVKD. The DNA for the CDR3 is TGTGCCACATCCGACGGGGGGAGAACCCAAGAGACCCAGTACTTC. As protein: CATSDGGRTQETQYF.

This clonotype occurred many times. The rearrangement links TRBV20-1 to TRBJ2-5; D unclear. Germline lookup yields CDR1 DFQATT and CDR2 SNEGSKA (reference sequence). Trimming shortened V by 3 bases and J by 1 base, and 3 bases separated the two germline ends. The CDR3 sequence is 11 residues long. CDR3 protein: CSASRQETQYF. The CDR3 DNA is TGCAGTGCTAGTCGCCAAGAGACCCAGTACTTC.

At least ten counts were recorded for this clonotype. V gene TRBV5-1 combines with J gene TRBJ2-3; no clear D. Deletions cut 2 bases from V and 0 bases from J, with 10 bases between. CDR1 SGHRS and CDR2 YFSETQ come from the germline V gene. The CDR3 is 15 amino acids. CDR3 region: CASSFRRSSTDTQYF. In DNA, the CDR3 is TGCGCCAGCAGCTTTCGGCGGTCTAGCACAGATACGCAGTATTTT.

As to this clonotype: At one end, the junction sequence differs from germline, possibly due to a read error. V usage is TRBV27 and J usage is TRBJ2-7, with 8 positions matching TRBD1. The CDR3 sequence is 13 residues long. The germline CDR1 and CDR2 sequences are MNHEY and SMNVEV (reference sequence). This CDR3 is CASRDRDSHEQYF. The CDR3 region has the DNA TGTGCCAGCAGGGACAGGGACTCCCACGAGCAGTACTTC.

About this clonotype itself: Sequence at one end of the junction differs from germline and may be a read error. The rearrangement joins TRBV5-1 to TRBJ1-4; 7 bases align to TRBD1. The CDR3 totals 14 residues. The germline gives CDR1 SGHRS, CDR2 YFSETQ. CDR3 bases: TGCGCCAGCAGCCCACAGGGGCCATATGAAAACCTGTTTTTT. It encodes CASSPQGPYENLFF.

This clonotype showed up just a few times. The rearrangement links TRBV20-1 to TRBJ2-1; D uncertain. The germline gives CDR1 DFQATT, CDR2 SNEGSKA (reference sequence). The CDR3 runs to 10 residues. Trimming shortened V by 4 bases and J by 10 bases, and 8 bases separated the two germline ends. The CDR3 sequence: CSATKEEQFF. Here the CDR3 DNA reads TGCAGTGCTACCAAGGAAGAGCAGTTCTTC.

This clonotype turned up a few times. The chain uses TRBV12-3 or TRBV12-4 and TRBJ2-3; D possibly matches TRBD1 or TRBD2 (5 bases each). Trimming removed 8 bases from V and 5 bases from J, with 20 bases in between. The CDR3 is 15 amino acids. The CDR3 nucleotides read TGTGCCAGCTACTCTTTTAGAGAGGGGCAAGATACGCAGTATTTT. It translates to CASYSFREGQDTQYF.

The V call is TRBV12-3 or TRBV12-4, the J call TRBJ2-1; 7 positions agree with TRBD2. The length of the CDR3 is 15 residues. The CDR3 nucleotides read TGTGCAACCTCCCCCGGACTAGGATCCTACAATGAGCAGTTCTTC. The encoded protein is CATSPGLGSYNEQFF.

The chain carries TRBV7-2 and TRBJ2-3; D is possibly TRBD1 (5 bases). V was pared by 3 bases and J by 8 bases, with 12 bases between. CDR3 length: 13 residues. Germline V gene lookup returns CDR1 SGHTA and CDR2 FQGNSA. Written as DNA, the CDR3 is TGTGCCAGCAGCTTGGCGCCGCAGGGTACGCAGTATTTT. Residues: CASSLAPQGTQYF.

This clonotype turned up a few times. This rearrangement joins TRBV9 to TRBJ1-2, with TRBD1 matching over 7 bases. The CDR3 covers 14 residues. Per germline, CDR1 SGDLS and CDR2 YYNGEE. With 6 bases clipped from V and 3 bases from J, the junction kept 8 bases outside the gene matches. As DNA, the CDR3 is TGTGCCAGCAACCCGGGACAGAGTTACTATGGCTACACCTTC. Amino acid sequence: CASNPGQSYYGYTF.

The chain is built from TRBV7-2 and TRBJ2-1; D might be TRBD1 (5 bases). Germline CDR1 and CDR2: SGHTA and FQGNSA. There are 14 residues in the CDR3. V lost 4 bases and J 8 bases, leaving 15 bases between the germline ends. CDR3 in amino acids: CASSSTLPRDEQFF. In DNA form, the CDR3 reads TGTGCCAGCAGCTCTACCCTTCCCAGGGATGAGCAGTTCTTC.

The J gene is TRBJ1-2, the V gene TRBV6-5, with 11 bases fitting TRBD1. The CDR3 length is 14 residues. Germline CDR1 reads MNHEY; CDR2 reads SVGAGI. The J segment lost 6 bases and the V segment lost 6 bases, leaving 6 bases of the junction unmatched. The CDR3 loop reads CASRTDRGPDGYTF. In nucleotides, the CDR3 is TGTGCCAGCAGAACGGACAGGGGGCCTGATGGCTACACCTTC.

This clonotype was detected only a few times. This may stem from a read error, because a much larger clone lies one nucleotide away. The gene calls are TRBV6-1 and TRBJ2-5; weak D call: TRBD1 (6 bases). The CDR3 consists of 14 residues. CDR1 and CDR2 (germline): MNHNS, SASEGT. Trimming removed 6 bases from V and 1 base from J, with 12 bases in between. This CDR3 reads CASSIARGQETQYF. The CDR3 region has the DNA TGTGCCAGCAGCATCGCCAGGGGCCAAGAGACCCAGTACTTC.

A word on this clonotype: This sequence may be a read error, since a much larger clone differs from it by one base. The V call is TRBV12-3 or TRBV12-4, the J call TRBJ2-1; the match to TRBD2 covers 8 bases. Losses at the gene ends were 4 bases for V and 13 bases for J; bases not matched to a gene: 15. CDR3 length equals 15 residues. DNA for the CDR3: TGTGCCAGCAGTTCGGGACTAGGAAGGGAAGAGACCCAGTTCTTC. Protein: CASSSGLGREETQFF.

CDR3 nucleotide sequence: TGTGCCAGCAGTTACGCGGGAGGGGTTCGCGAGCAGTACTTC. Its translation: CASSYAGGVREQYF. This rearrangement joins TRBV6-2 or TRBV6-3 to TRBJ2-7; TRBD2 aligns across 9 bases. The ends lost 2 bases at V and 6 bases at J; junction bases unmatched: 5. CDR1 is MNHEY and CDR2 is SVGEGT in the germline V gene. The CDR3 is 14 residues long.

This chain joins TRBV7-3 and TRBJ2-3; weak D call: TRBD1 (5 bases). Per the germline V gene, CDR1 is SGHTA and CDR2 is FQGTGA. Trimming took 6 bases from V and 0 from J, leaving 13 bases between them. This CDR3 is 15 amino acids long. CDR3 amino acids: CASSNQGGSTDTQYF. The CDR3 DNA reads as TGTGCCAGCAGTAATCAGGGCGGAAGCACAGATACGCAGTATTTT.